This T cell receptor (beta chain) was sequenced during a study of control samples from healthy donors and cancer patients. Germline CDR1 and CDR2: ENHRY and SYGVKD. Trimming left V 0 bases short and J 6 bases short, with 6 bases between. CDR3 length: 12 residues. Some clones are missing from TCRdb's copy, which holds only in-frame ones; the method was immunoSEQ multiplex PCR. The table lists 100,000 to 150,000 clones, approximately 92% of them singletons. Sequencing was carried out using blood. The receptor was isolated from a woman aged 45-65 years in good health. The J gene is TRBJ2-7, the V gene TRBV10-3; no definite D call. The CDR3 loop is CAISESLVEQYF. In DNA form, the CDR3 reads TGTGCCATCAGTGAGTCACTGGTCGAGCAGTACTTC.